These 23 T cell receptor beta chains originate from one sample sequenced in a study of tumor-infiltrating lymphocytes in primary liver carcinoma (dated by TCRdb to the late 2010s). Instrument used: Illumina HiSeq 2500. Starting from around 500 ng total RNA, TCRbeta-specific cDNA was produced by reverse transcription with a constant-region primer and ProtoScript II reverse transcriptase. TCRbeta libraries were built with three nested multiplex PCR rounds, a slightly modified ARM-PCR procedure. Multiplex TRBV1-TRBV30 forward primers and a Cbeta reverse primer were used in the first two PCR rounds, each of which was run for around 10 cycles. TCRdb handled the public reads itself, with Q25 trimming in fastp and clone calling in MiXCR, and kept productive beta chains. For every CDR3 protein sequence, its rows merge into one entry that carries the most common genes and DNA. The sample table lists hundreds of thousands of distinct CDR3 sequences, approximately 54% of them with a count of one. Over 15% of the sample is held by the ten biggest clonotypes.

TRIzol reagent was used to extract blood RNA from unsorted whole blood, while the DNeasy Blood & Tissue kit provided the germline DNA. The sequenced sample consisted of peripheral blood. These receptors all stem from a woman aged 25 to 39 with primary liver carcinoma and hepatitis B virus infection.

Comments on this clonotype: The junction and the germline gene differ at one end; a read error may be behind it. This chain's CDR3 is CASILMLTNEQFF. The CDR3 nucleotides are TGTGCCAGCATCTTAATGTTGACAAACGAGCAGTTCTTC. The chain uses TRBV11-2 and TRBJ2-1; D gene unclear. Germline CDR1 is SGHAT and CDR2 is FQNNGV. This CDR3 has 13 amino acids.

This clonotype was picked up one time. The chain couples TRBV11-2 to TRBJ2-3, with TRBD2 matching 7 bases. Trimming took 2 bases from V and 2 from J; bases not matched to a gene: 7. CDR1 is SGHAT and CDR2 is FQNNGV in the germline V gene. CDR3 length equals 16 residues. In DNA form, the CDR3 reads TGTGCCAGCAGCTTACGAGCGGGATGGTCCACAGATACGCAGTATTTT. Amino acids: CASSLRAGWSTDTQYF.

Notes on this clonotype: One base away lies a much larger clone, so this may be a sequencing read error. The V call is TRBV6-5, the J call TRBJ2-7; D gene unclear. CDR3 size: 11 residues. Germline V gene lookup returns CDR1 MNHEY and CDR2 SVGAGI. The CDR3 sequence is CGSRRHYEQYF. CDR3 nucleotide sequence: TGTGGCAGCAGGCGTCACTACGAGCAGTACTTC.

This clonotype was observed many times. This chain connects TRBV6-5 to TRBJ2-5, with D perhaps matching TRBD2 (7 bases). The V gene lost 6 bases and the J gene lost 7 bases, with 21 bases spanning the gap. Germline V gives CDR1 MNHEY, CDR2 SVGAGI. The CDR3 runs 15 residues. The CDR3: CASRGGGFGLGTQYF. As DNA, the CDR3 is TGTGCCAGCAGAGGGGGGGGATTCGGTCTAGGGACCCAGTACTTC.

Remarks on this clonotype: A junction end diverges from the germline sequence, so it may reflect a read error. The chain has TRBV6-5 and TRBJ2-3; possible D gene TRBD2, 5 bases. The CDR3 totals 15 residues. The V gene's germline CDR1 is MNHEY and CDR2 SVGAGI. CDR3: CASSYGSGSTDMQYF. The CDR3 nucleotides read TGTGCCAGCAGTTACGGTTCTGGGAGCACAGATATGCAGTATTTT.

In regard to this clonotype: Likely a read error: the CDR3 ends without its conserved phenylalanine or tryptophan. V is TRBV29-1 and J is TRBJ2-1; D may be TRBD2 (5 bases). Germline V gene sequence: CDR1 SQVTM, CDR2 ANQGSEA. V lost 7 bases and J lost 8, with 18 bases in between. CDR3 size: 13 residues. CDR3 protein: CSDRHGGSDEQFL. As DNA, the CDR3 is TGCAGCGATCGACATGGAGGTAGCGATGAGCAGTTCCTC.

As for this clonotype: The conserved phenylalanine or tryptophan normally closing the CDR3 is absent here, so this likely arose from a read error. The genes are TRBV5-1 and TRBJ2-7; weak D call: TRBD2 (6 bases). Trimming pared 2 bases from V and 3 bases from J, leaving 15 bases between. Germline V CDR1 and CDR2: SGHRS, YFSETQ. The CDR3 has 15 residues. The CDR3 reads CASSFGEAGFYEQYL. As DNA, the CDR3 is TGCGCCAGCAGCTTCGGGGAGGCCGGATTCTACGAGCAGTACTTA.

Note on this clonotype: A much larger clone differs by one base, so this may be a read error. The V call is TRBV6-6, the J call TRBJ2-7; unclear D gene. Trimming took off 6 bases at V and 7 bases at J, with 10 bases between the two ends. Germline V lookup: CDR1 MNHNY, CDR2 SVGAGI (reference sequence). The CDR3 consists of 11 residues. The CDR3 loop reads CASSQAEEQYF. The CDR3 bases are TGTGCCAGCAGCCAGGCGGAAGAGCAGTACTTC.

As regards this clonotype: A read error may produce the germline difference seen at one junction end. The V gene is TRBV6-6, the J gene TRBJ2-3; D is undetermined. This CDR3 has 11 amino acids. Germline loops: CDR1 MNHNY, CDR2 SVGAGI (reference sequence). The CDR3 nucleotides are TGTGCCAGCTGCCGATCCGATACGCAGTATTTC. Residues: CASCRSDTQYF.

Details on this clonotype: It may be a read error: a sequence one base away is much more abundant. The CDR3 nucleotides read TGTGCCAGCAGCTTAGGGGCGGGAGGGCTCGGCGGGGGGCTGTTTTTT. Its translation is CASSLGAGGLGGGLFF. The chain is built from TRBV11-2 and TRBJ2-2, with 9 nucleotides matching TRBD2. The germline V gene has CDR1 SGHAT and CDR2 FQNNGV. CDR3 size: 16 residues.

As regards this clonotype: A read error may be the cause here, since a much bigger clone is one base away. This chain uses TRBV12-3 or TRBV12-4 with TRBJ2-5; D may be TRBD1 or TRBD2 (5 bases each). Trimming stripped 7 bases from V and 3 bases from J, with 12 bases between. The CDR3 loop spans 13 amino acids. The CDR3, as DNA: TGTGCCAGCAATTTGGGACGGAAAGAGACCCAGTACTTC. This sequence encodes CASNLGRKETQYF.

This clonotype has ten or more counts. The gene calls are TRBV12-3 or TRBV12-4 and TRBJ2-7; a weak D match, TRBD1 (5 bases). V gave up 4 bases and J gave up 3 bases, with 16 bases separating them. The CDR3 is 15 amino acids. The CDR3 loop reads CASSSRGIYGYEQYF. In DNA form, the CDR3 reads TGTGCCAGCAGTTCAAGGGGAATCTATGGCTACGAGCAGTACTTC.

V gene TRBV12-3 or TRBV12-4 combines with J gene TRBJ2-7; D unclear. This CDR3 spans 15 amino acids. V lost 5 bases and J lost 1, with 15 bases in between. DNA of the CDR3: TGTGCCAGCAGTCTAAGGCGGAGAGGTTCCTACGAGCAGTACTTC. It translates to CASSLRRRGSYEQYF.

This clonotype was observed once. The junction shows a germline mismatch at one end, possibly a read error. This chain connects TRBV7-8 to TRBJ2-7; a possible D gene is TRBD2 (5 bases). This CDR3 comprises 14 residues. Germline V gives CDR1 SGHVS, CDR2 FQNEAQ. In DNA, the CDR3 is TGTGTCAGCAGCATAGTCGCGGGTTCCTACGAGCAGTACTTC. Its protein product is CVSSIVAGSYEQYF.

This clonotype was counted at least ten times. The chain carries TRBV6-6 and TRBJ2-1; possibly TRBD1 or TRBD2 for D (5 bases each). Trimming shortened V by 9 bases and J by 4 bases, and 25 bases separated the two germline ends. Germline loops: CDR1 MNHNY, CDR2 SVGAGI (reference sequence). This CDR3 spans 17 amino acids. The CDR3 DNA is TGTGCCAGTATGATTCTTCGCCCCGGGACCCGATACAATGAGCAGTTCTTC. This codes for CASMILRPGTRYNEQFF.

The chain joins TRBV28 to TRBJ2-7; 8 bases agree with TRBD2. Germline V gene lookup returns CDR1 MDHEN and CDR2 SYDVKM. V shed 3 bases, J shed 0 bases, and the junction held 7 bases outside the gene matches. The CDR3 is 16 amino acids. The CDR3 reads CASSFSLAGLSYEQYF. DNA of the CDR3: TGTGCCAGCAGTTTTTCGTTAGCGGGACTCTCCTACGAGCAGTACTTC.

Turning to this clonotype: This could be a read error, since a much larger clone is one nucleotide away. It is likely a read error, because the conserved phenylalanine at the end of the CDR3 is missing. The V gene is TRBV12-3 or TRBV12-4, the J gene TRBJ2-2; TRBD2 aligns across 8 bases. This CDR3 comprises 13 residues. With 8 bases clipped from V and 7 bases from J, the junction kept 6 bases outside the gene matches. The CDR3 nucleotides are TGTGCCAGCTCTGGTAGCGGGGTCGGGGAGCTGTTTGTT. Protein sequence: CASSGSGVGELFV.

In this sample, this clonotype turned up a few times. A much bigger clone sits one base away, suggesting this may be a read error. The chain joins TRBV11-2 to TRBJ2-1; D call uncertain. Germline values: CDR1 SGHAT, CDR2 FQNNGV. This CDR3 is 13 amino acids long. This chain's CDR3 is CANSLQRNNEQFF. In DNA form, the CDR3 reads TGTGCCAACAGCCTACAGCGCAACAATGAGCAGTTCTTC.

This clonotype was seen ten or more times. The chain combines TRBV11-2 with TRBJ1-4, with TRBD1 matching over 7 bases. The CDR3 length is 20 residues. J lost 0 bases, V lost 1 base, and 14 bases had no gene match. Germline V gene lookup returns CDR1 SGHAT and CDR2 FQNNGV. The DNA for the CDR3 is TGTGCCAGCAGCTTAGCTGGGACAGCCTCCTTTTATGCAACTAATGAAAAACTGTTTTTT. Amino acids: CASSLAGTASFYATNEKLFF.

This clonotype came up once. The chain links TRBV28 to TRBJ1-2, with D possibly being TRBD1 (5 bases). This CDR3 spans 14 amino acids. Germline CDR1 MDHEN, CDR2 SYDVKM. V was cut by 3 bases and J by 5 bases, with 13 bases left in between. The CDR3 bases are TGTGCCAGCAGTTTTGGAGGGGATGCATATGGCTACACCTTC. This codes for CASSFGGDAYGYTF.

This rearrangement joins TRBV7-9 to TRBJ2-3, with 8 bases lining up with TRBD2. V lost 3 bases to trimming and J lost 2 bases; unmatched junction nucleotides: 7. This CDR3 has 16 residues. Germline V gene lookup returns CDR1 SEHNR and CDR2 FQNEAQ (reference sequence). CDR3 protein: CASSFSGNAITDTQYF. DNA for the CDR3: TGTGCCAGCAGCTTTAGCGGGAACGCTATCACAGATACGCAGTATTTT.

Comment on this clonotype: A read error may explain this, as a much larger clone is one base away. The CDR3 region has the DNA TGTGCCAGCAGTCGGACTAGCCCTGCTTACTACGAGCTGTACTTC. Translation: CASSRTSPAYYELYF. The rearrangement uses TRBV6-5 and TRBJ2-7, with 8 bases aligning to TRBD2. Germline values: CDR1 MNHEY, CDR2 SVGAGI. The CDR3 sequence is 15 residues long.

This chain joins TRBV5-1 and TRBJ2-1; the D gene is possibly TRBD1 (5 bases). V shed 5 bases and J shed 4 bases, with 10 bases lying between them. Germline lookup yields CDR1 SGHRS and CDR2 YFSETQ. The CDR3 runs to 13 residues. This CDR3 is CASSARTYNEQFF. CDR3 in DNA: TGCGCCAGCAGTGCGCGGACATACAATGAGCAGTTCTTC. Full variable domain (outside the CDR3, taken from reference TRBV5-1 and TRBJ2-1): KAGVTQTPRYLIKTRGQQVTLSCSPISGHRSVSWYQQTPGQGLQFLFEYFSETQRNKGNFPGRFSGRQFSNSRSEMNVSTLELGDSALYLCASSARTYNEQFFGPGTRLTVL.